The 10 T cell receptor beta chains below were found in one sample sequenced in a study of preoperative IRX-2 immunotherapy in early breast cancer. Assay used: immunoSEQ multiplex PCR; TCRdb lists only in-frame clones, some missing. The data show some 3,300 clones, 79% seen once. Specified treatment: preoperative locoregional IRX-2 cytokine immunotherapy. Sequencing was performed on tumor tissue, taken after IRX-2 immunotherapy. The source is a human donor with breast cancer.

By share, this clone counts as large. CDR3 in DNA: TGTGCCAGCAGCTTATCGCGGGGATCGAATGAGCAGTTCTTC. Protein: CASSLSRGSNEQFF. The chain carries TRBV11-3 and TRBJ2-1; perhaps TRBD2 as D (6 bases). The CDR3 totals 14 residues. Trimming took 2 bases from V and 7 from J, leaving 12 bases between them. Germline assignment: CDR1 SGHNT and CDR2 YENEEA.

V is TRBV5-1 and J is TRBJ1-1; D is undetermined. The germline V gene encodes CDR1 SGHRS and CDR2 YFSETQ. The CDR3 has 14 amino acids. Trimming removed 3 bases from V and 6 bases from J, with 15 bases in between. The CDR3 bases are TGCGCCAGCAGCTGGGGATTGACGGACTCTGAAGCTTTCTTT. This sequence encodes CASSWGLTDSEAFF.

A note on this clone: The junction and the germline gene differ at one end; a read error may be behind it. The CDR3 sequence is CAGSLTGTGIDEQFF. The DNA for the CDR3 is TGTGCCGGCAGTTTGACCGGGACAGGGATAGATGAGCAGTTCTTC. V is TRBV28 and J is TRBJ2-1; 9 nucleotides match TRBD1. The germline V gene has CDR1 MDHEN and CDR2 SYDVKM. The CDR3 spans 15 residues.

V and J are TRBV1 and TRBJ2-5; no DNA check was done on the table's D call, TRBD1. TRBV1 is assigned pseudogene status. This CDR3 has 14 amino acids. CDR3 loop: CASSQWDSQETQYF. The CDR3 DNA reads as TGCGCCAGCAGCCAATGGGACAGTCAAGAGACCCAGTACTTC.

The chain uses TRBV7-1 and TRBJ2-7; D not certain. TRBV7-1 is labeled an ORF, and its function is uncertain. V lost 3 bases, J lost 7 bases, and 13 bases lay in between. This CDR3 region has 13 residues. The CDR3 reads CASSSPTVQEQYF. CDR3 coding DNA: TGTGCCAGCAGCTCGCCAACTGTTCAGGAGCAGTACTTC.

The J gene is TRBJ2-2, the V gene TRBV7-5; the tabulated D call, TRBD2, remains unverified against the DNA. TRBV7-5 is a pseudogene. The CDR3 is 15 residues long. The CDR3 DNA reads TGTGCCAGCAGTTTTAGCGGGACGAACACCGGGGAGCTGTTTTTT. Protein product: CASSFSGTNTGELFF.

Turning to this clone: One end of the junction fails to match germline, which may point to a read error. V usage is TRBV5-1 and J usage is TRBJ1-4, with D possibly TRBD1 on 6 matching bases. In germline, CDR1 is SGHRS, CDR2 YFSETQ. This CDR3 comprises 16 residues. The CDR3: CASSLEGAGAKEKLFF. The CDR3 DNA is TGCGCCAGCAGCTTGGAAGGGGCGGGGGCTAAGGAAAAACTGTTTTTT.

The chain's CDR3 is CAISPGLAGATQYF. The CDR3 DNA reads TGTGCCATCAGCCCGGGACTAGCGGGAGCGACTCAGTACTTC. The V call is TRBV22-1, the J call TRBJ2-4; the tabulated D call, TRBD2, remains unverified against the DNA. TRBV22-1 is a known pseudogene. The length of the CDR3 is 14 residues.

V gene TRBV19 combines with J gene TRBJ2-7, with D maybe TRBD2 (5 bases). V was pared by 3 bases and J by 1 base, with 7 bases between. CDR1 and CDR2 from the germline V gene are LNHDA and SQIVND (reference sequence). The CDR3 is 13 amino acids. The CDR3 spells CASSIDYSYEQYF. DNA of the CDR3: TGTGCCAGTAGTATTGACTATTCCTACGAGCAGTACTTC.

This clone was found a few times. The chain links TRBV18 to TRBJ1-5; 7 bases are shared with TRBD1. J lost 2 bases, V lost 3 bases, and 7 bases had no gene match. This CDR3 is 16 amino acids long. From germline, CDR1 is KGHSH and CDR2 LQKENI. In nucleotides, the CDR3 is TGTGCCAGCTCACCCACAGGGGATGTGGGCAATCAGCCCCAGCATTTT. It specifies CASSPTGDVGNQPQHF.